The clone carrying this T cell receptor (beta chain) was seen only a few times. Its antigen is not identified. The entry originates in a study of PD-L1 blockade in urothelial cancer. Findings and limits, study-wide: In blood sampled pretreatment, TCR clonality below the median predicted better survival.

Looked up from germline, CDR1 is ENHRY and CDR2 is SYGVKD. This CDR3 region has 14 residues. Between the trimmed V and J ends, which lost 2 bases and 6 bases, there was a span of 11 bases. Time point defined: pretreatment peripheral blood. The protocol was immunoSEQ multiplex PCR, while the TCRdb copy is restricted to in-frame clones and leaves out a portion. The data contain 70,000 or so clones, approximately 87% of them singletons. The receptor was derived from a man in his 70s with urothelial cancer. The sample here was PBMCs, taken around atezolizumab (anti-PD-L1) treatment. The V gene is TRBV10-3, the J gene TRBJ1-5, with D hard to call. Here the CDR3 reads CAISETEHTQPQHF. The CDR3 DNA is TGTGCCATCAGTGAGACAGAGCATACTCAGCCCCAGCATTTT.